The 29 T cell receptor beta chains below come from one sample, sequenced in a study of technical replicates of blood from a handful of donors. Repertoires were generated with immunoSEQ multiplex PCR, while TCRdb's copy carries only in-frame clones and drops some. Of approximately 100,000 clones in the sample, approximately 96% were seen once. The sequenced sample was T cells isolated from PBMCs. These receptor sequences come from a human donor in good health.

The V gene is TRBV4-1, the J gene TRBJ2-7; D is possibly TRBD2 (5 bases). Germline V gene sequence: CDR1 MGHRA, CDR2 YSYEKL. The CDR3 runs 16 residues. V was cut by 0 bases and J by 3 bases, with 15 bases left in between. The CDR3 is CASSQEEFGVDYEQYF. CDR3 bases: TGCGCCAGCAGCCAAGAAGAATTCGGGGTTGACTACGAGCAGTACTTC.

The chain couples TRBV19 to TRBJ2-7, with TRBD2 as a possible D gene (5 bases). Germline loops: CDR1 LNHDA, CDR2 SQIVND (reference sequence). This CDR3 has 13 amino acids. Trimming left V 9 bases short and J 3 bases short, with 15 bases between. The CDR3 sequence is CASRPRADYEQYF. The CDR3, as DNA: TGTGCCAGCCGGCCGCGGGCCGACTACGAGCAGTACTTC.

The chain has TRBV5-4 and TRBJ2-7; 8 nucleotides agree with TRBD2. Germline values: CDR1 SGHNT, CDR2 YYREEE (reference sequence). The V gene end was trimmed by 2 bases and the J gene end by 0 bases; junction bases not matched to a gene: 4. There are 15 residues in the CDR3. The chain's CDR3 is CASSLERGPSYEQYF. CDR3 DNA: TGTGCCAGCAGCTTAGAGCGGGGGCCCTCCTACGAGCAGTACTTC. Full variable domain (remainder filled in from reference TRBV5-4 and TRBJ2-7): ETGVTQSPTHLIKTRGQQVTLRCSSQSGHNTVSWYQQALGQGPQFIFQYYREEENGRGNFPPRFSGLQFPNYSSELNVNALELDDSALYLCASSLERGPSYEQYFGPGTRLTVT.

The genes are TRBV5-1 and TRBJ2-1; D is perhaps TRBD2 (5 bases). V was shortened by 3 bases and J by 0 bases, with 19 bases between the two germline ends. The CDR3 length is 18 residues. Germline-derived CDR1 and CDR2 are SGHRS and YFSETQ. The CDR3 protein is CASSSTSLPDNSYNEQFF. In nucleotides, the CDR3 is TGCGCCAGCAGCTCTACTAGTTTGCCGGATAACTCCTACAATGAGCAGTTCTTC.

This rearrangement joins TRBV5-1 to TRBJ2-5, with a tentative D call TRBD1 (5 bases). Trimming stripped 0 bases from V and 0 bases from J, with 6 bases between. The V gene's germline CDR1 is SGHRS and CDR2 YFSETQ. The CDR3 length is 14 residues. The CDR3 spells CASSLEGYQETQYF. The CDR3 DNA sequence: TGCGCCAGCAGCTTGGAGGGGTACCAAGAGACCCAGTACTTC.

This clone showed up just once. This chain links TRBV30 with TRBJ1-5, with no clear D. This CDR3 spans 13 amino acids. Looked up from germline, CDR1 is GTSNPN and CDR2 is SVGIG (reference sequence). V gave up 5 bases and J gave up 7 bases, with 15 bases separating them. The CDR3 DNA is TGTGCCTGGGAGACTATTAACGGGCAGCCCCAGCATTTT. Residues: CAWETINGQPQHF. Full variable domain (outside the CDR3, taken from reference TRBV30 and TRBJ1-5): SQTIHQWPATLVQPVGSPLSLECTVEGTSNPNLYWYRQAAGRGLQLLFYSVGIGQISSEVPQNLSASRPQDRQFILSSKKLLLSDSGFYLCAWETINGQPQHFGDGTRLSIL.

This rearrangement joins TRBV5-1 to TRBJ1-2; D perhaps matches TRBD1 (6 bases). This CDR3 region has 13 residues. Trimming left V 4 bases short and J 8 bases short, with 15 bases between. Looked up from germline, CDR1 is SGHRS and CDR2 is YFSETQ. CDR3 DNA sequence: TGCGCCAGCAGCCCATACAGGGAGGGCGGCTACACCTTC. Protein product: CASSPYREGGYTF.

The chain joins TRBV7-6 to TRBJ1-5; tentatively, D is TRBD1 (5 bases). This CDR3 is built from 14 residues. The germline V and J ends were trimmed by 3 bases and 8 bases, with 14 bases remaining between them. Looked up from germline, CDR1 is SGHVS and CDR2 is FNYEAQ. The CDR3 nucleotides read TGTGCCAGCAGCTTGGGCGGGGGGGAGAAGCCCCAGCATTTT. This translates into CASSLGGGEKPQHF.

V gene TRBV11-2 combines with J gene TRBJ1-2, with a possible D match to TRBD1 (5 bases). Trimming stripped 6 bases from V and 7 bases from J, with 15 bases between. Germline values: CDR1 SGHAT, CDR2 FQNNGV. The CDR3 covers 13 residues. The CDR3 nucleotides read TGTGCCAGCAGGAAGGTAGGGGTCGGTGGCTACACCTTC. This codes for CASRKVGVGGYTF.

The V gene is TRBV28, the J gene TRBJ2-1, with 11 bases identical to TRBD2. V lost 2 bases and J lost 9; bases outside the gene matches: 12. CDR3 length: 17 amino acids. Germline loops: CDR1 MDHEN, CDR2 SYDVKM. Here the CDR3 reads CASSLPGLAGQSGEQFF. The CDR3 bases are TGTGCCAGCAGTTTACCTGGACTAGCGGGTCAGTCAGGTGAGCAGTTCTTC.

The chain couples TRBV7-2 to TRBJ2-2; 9 nucleotides line up with TRBD2. Trimming at V came to 0 bases and at J to 4 bases, leaving 3 bases not matched to a gene. There are 16 residues in the CDR3. Germline V gives CDR1 SGHTA, CDR2 FQGNSA. In DNA, the CDR3 is TGTGCCAGCAGCTTAGCGGCGGGAGGGGCCACCGGGGAGCTGTTTTTT. This translates into CASSLAAGGATGELFF.

There are a few counts of this clone. The V call is TRBV7-2, the J call TRBJ1-5; possible D gene TRBD1, 6 bases. There are 15 residues in the CDR3. CDR1 and CDR2 from the germline V gene are SGHTA and FQGNSA. V was clipped by 1 base and J by 1 base, with 8 bases between them. The CDR3 DNA reads as TGTGCCAGCAGCTTAGAGGGGGGGAGCAATCAGCCCCAGCATTTT. It encodes CASSLEGGSNQPQHF.

Of note for this clone: At one boundary the junction diverges from the germline segment, which might be a read error. The gene calls are TRBV7-7 and TRBJ2-2; 14 nucleotides match TRBD2. Looked up from germline, CDR1 is SSHAT and CDR2 is FNYEAQ (reference sequence). This CDR3 comprises 18 residues. CDR3 nucleotides: TGTGCTAGCAGCCGTAGGACTAGCGGGGGGCCCAACACCGGGGAGCTGTTTTTT. Its protein is CASSRRTSGGPNTGELFF.

The rearrangement links TRBV19 to TRBJ2-1, with D perhaps TRBD2 (6 bases). V lost 5 bases, J lost 4 bases, and 18 bases lay in between. This CDR3 has 16 amino acids. Germline V CDR1 and CDR2: LNHDA, SQIVND (reference sequence). The DNA for the CDR3 is TGTGCCAGTAGTGTGGGGGGACGTGGGGTTTACAATGAGCAGTTCTTC. Amino acid sequence: CASSVGGRGVYNEQFF.

This chain links TRBV7-9 with TRBJ2-7; tentative D call: TRBD2 (6 bases). Germline V lookup: CDR1 SEHNR, CDR2 FQNEAQ (reference sequence). The ends were cut back, 10 bases at V and 1 base at J, with 20 bases in the middle. CDR3 length equals 15 residues. CDR3 protein: CAINGGDLRSYEQYF. Written as DNA, the CDR3 is TGTGCCATCAATGGCGGGGATCTTCGGTCCTACGAGCAGTACTTC.

The rearrangement links TRBV5-6 to TRBJ2-7; maybe TRBD1 (6 bases). In germline, CDR1 is SGHDT, CDR2 YYEEEE. The length of the CDR3 is 16 residues. The V gene lost 4 bases and the J gene lost 0 bases, with 17 bases spanning the gap. The CDR3 DNA is TGTGCCAGCAGCCCACCAACAGGGCCAGTCTCCTACGAGCAGTACTTC. Protein sequence: CASSPPTGPVSYEQYF.

This rearrangement joins TRBV6-5 to TRBJ1-1, with D possibly matching TRBD1 (6 bases). Germline CDR1 reads MNHEY; CDR2 reads SVGAGI. Between the trimmed V and J ends, which lost 7 bases and 1 base, there was a span of 16 bases. There are 15 residues in the CDR3. CDR3 loop: CASKPPDRRNTEAFF. The CDR3 nucleotides read TGTGCCAGCAAACCTCCCGACAGGCGGAACACTGAAGCTTTCTTT.

This clone was counted only a few times. The V gene is TRBV6-1, the J gene TRBJ2-7; D may be TRBD2 (7 bases). The CDR3 sequence is 15 residues long. CDR1 MNHNS and CDR2 SASEGT come from the germline V gene. V dropped 2 bases and J dropped 4 bases, with 15 bases sitting between them. Here the CDR3 DNA reads TGTGCCAGCAGTGAACGGGGGGCGTCTCGGTACGAGCAGTACTTC. It is translated as CASSERGASRYEQYF.

This sequence joins TRBV13 and TRBJ2-5; D perhaps matches TRBD1 (5 bases). Per the germline V gene, CDR1 is PRHDT and CDR2 is FYEKMQ (reference sequence). Trimming took off 7 bases at V and 5 bases at J, with 11 bases between the two ends. The CDR3 is 12 residues long. The CDR3 DNA reads as TGTGCCAGCACCCGGCAGGGCGAGACCCAGTACTTC. Translating gives CASTRQGETQYF. The full variable domain, completed using reference TRBV13 and TRBJ2-5, is AAGVIQSPRHLIKEKRETATLKCYPIPRHDTVYWYQQGPGQDPQFLISFYEKMQSDKGSIPDRFSAQQFSDYHSELNMSSLELGDSALYFCASTRQGETQYFGPGTRLLVL.

The CDR3 sequence is CASSYVAGLGNNEQFF. In DNA, the CDR3 is TGTGCCAGCAGTTACGTAGCGGGCCTCGGGAACAATGAGCAGTTCTTC. This chain connects TRBV28 to TRBJ2-1; 7 positions agree with TRBD2. The CDR3 sequence is 16 residues long. The germline CDR1 and CDR2 sequences are MDHEN and SYDVKM. Trimming at V came to 4 bases and at J to 5 bases, leaving 11 bases not matched to a gene.

The chain combines TRBV27 with TRBJ2-1; 11 bases agree with TRBD2. CDR1 and CDR2 from the germline V gene are MNHEY and SMNVEV (reference sequence). The CDR3 totals 16 residues. Trimming at V came to 0 bases and at J to 9 bases, leaving 7 bases not matched to a gene. In DNA form, the CDR3 reads TGTGCCAGCAGTTTATCTAGCGGGAGGGCCGGGGCTGAGCAGTTCTTC. Encoded protein: CASSLSSGRAGAEQFF.

The rearrangement uses TRBV5-6 and TRBJ2-7; the match to TRBD1 covers 8 bases. CDR3 size: 14 residues. CDR1 is SGHDT and CDR2 is YYEEEE in the germline V gene. The J segment lost 5 bases and the V segment lost 6 bases, leaving 10 bases of the junction unmatched. For the CDR3, the DNA is TGTGCCAGCACACCTCGGACAGGGTTCCACGAGCAGTACTTC. Protein sequence: CASTPRTGFHEQYF.

A single count supports this clone. The chain recombines TRBV30 with TRBJ2-2; D is perhaps TRBD2 (7 bases). V lost 1 base and J lost 8, with 14 bases in between. Germline CDR1 reads GTSNPN; CDR2 reads SVGIG (reference sequence). This CDR3 is built from 14 residues. The CDR3 is CAWSAAGAGGELFF. In nucleotides, the CDR3 is TGTGCCTGGAGTGCCGCGGGGGCGGGGGGGGAGCTGTTTTTT.

This clone has more than one count but fewer than ten. The chain couples TRBV4-1 to TRBJ2-5; possible D gene TRBD2, 7 bases. Germline V gene lookup returns CDR1 MGHRA and CDR2 YSYEKL. CDR3 length: 14 residues. Between the trimmed V and J ends, which lost 4 bases and 6 bases, there was a span of 15 bases. DNA of the CDR3: TGCGCCAGCAGCCCCATCGGGGGGCTTAAGACCCAGTACTTC. Translated: CASSPIGGLKTQYF.

The chain recombines TRBV5-1 with TRBJ2-3, with 16 bases fitting TRBD2. V shed 4 bases, J shed 0 bases, and the junction held 11 bases outside the gene matches. Looked up from germline, CDR1 is SGHRS and CDR2 is YFSETQ. The CDR3 runs 20 residues. CDR3 residues: CASSGTGLAGGSSSTDTQYF. DNA for the CDR3: TGCGCCAGCAGCGGAACGGGACTAGCGGGGGGGTCATCTAGCACAGATACGCAGTATTTT.

The V call is TRBV27, the J call TRBJ1-5; a weak D match, TRBD1 (5 bases). Germline V gene data show CDR1 as MNHEY and CDR2 as SMNVEV (reference sequence). Trimming stripped 3 bases from V and 1 base from J, with 16 bases between. The CDR3 length is 17 residues. The CDR3 sequence is CASSFAPPGFSNQPQHF. The DNA for the CDR3 is TGTGCCAGCAGTTTTGCCCCCCCAGGGTTCAGCAATCAGCCCCAGCATTTT.

V usage is TRBV7-9 and J usage is TRBJ2-5, with 10 bases aligning to TRBD2. Trimming cost V 1 base and J 1 base; bases outside gene matches: 3. The V gene's germline CDR1 is SEHNR and CDR2 FQNEAQ (reference sequence). This CDR3 is 16 amino acids long. The CDR3 loop is CASSLGLAGAQETQYF. CDR3 nucleotides: TGTGCCAGCAGCTTAGGCCTAGCGGGGGCCCAAGAGACCCAGTACTTC.

The V and J genes are TRBV13 and TRBJ2-3, with 7 nucleotides matching TRBD2. Germline loops: CDR1 PRHDT, CDR2 FYEKMQ (reference sequence). Trimming removed 1 base from V and 2 bases from J; junction bases left unmatched: 6. The CDR3 runs 16 residues. CDR3 protein: CASSLEASGATDTQYF. DNA for the CDR3: TGTGCCAGCAGCTTAGAGGCTAGCGGAGCCACAGATACGCAGTATTTT.

The chain combines TRBV6-6 with TRBJ2-1; TRBD2 is a possible D gene (5 bases). From germline, CDR1 is MNHNY and CDR2 SVGAGI (reference sequence). V gave up 4 bases and J gave up 8 bases, with 18 bases separating them. The CDR3 is 15 amino acids. CDR3 coding DNA: TGTGCCAGCAGTTCTACTCTTCTCGGGATCGATGAGCAGTTCTTC. Its protein is CASSSTLLGIDEQFF.